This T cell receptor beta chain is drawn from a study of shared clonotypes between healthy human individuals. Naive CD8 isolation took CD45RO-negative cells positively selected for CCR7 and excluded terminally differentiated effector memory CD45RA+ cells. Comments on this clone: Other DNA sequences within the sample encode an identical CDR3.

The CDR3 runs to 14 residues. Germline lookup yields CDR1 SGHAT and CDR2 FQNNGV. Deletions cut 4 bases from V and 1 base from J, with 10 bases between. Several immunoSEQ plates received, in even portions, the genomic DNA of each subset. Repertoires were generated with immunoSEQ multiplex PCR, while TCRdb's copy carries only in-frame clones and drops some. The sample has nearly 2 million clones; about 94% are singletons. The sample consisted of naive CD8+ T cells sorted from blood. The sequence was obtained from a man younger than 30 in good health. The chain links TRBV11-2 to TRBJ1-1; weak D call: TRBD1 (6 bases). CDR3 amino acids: CASSSGQGNTEAFF. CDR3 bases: TGTGCCAGCAGCTCGGGACAAGGGAACACTGAAGCTTTCTTT.